This T cell receptor beta chain was profiled in a study of T cells in Graves' hyperthyroidism and ophthalmopathy. Whole-study context: At initial diagnosis, before any treatment had begun, peripheral blood was obtained. Study-level results: In validation, the model predicted ophthalmopathy. These predictions came a median roughly 6.5 months before onset.

Trimming pared 0 bases from V and 4 bases from J, leaving 10 bases between. The germline V gene has CDR1 SGDLS and CDR2 YYNGEE. The CDR3 loop spans 14 amino acids. The investigators amplified TCR beta CDR3 regions from RNA transcripts. The TCR CDR3 was amplified in a first-round RT-PCR using the HTBI primer set. Each CDR3 protein is one row after TCRdb ran MiXCR on the multiplex PCR reads. The sample lists about 340,000 distinct CDR3 sequences, around a sixth occurring once. Hyperthyroidism patients were newly diagnosed, had disease duration under 2 months, and were aged 18 to 65 years. As concerns this clonotype: Its antigen is unknown.

This sequence was found in a woman between 45 and 60 years old with Graves' hyperthyroidism. The sequencing input was blood. The chain combines TRBV9 with TRBJ1-1; D is ambiguous. CDR3 nucleotide sequence: TGTGCCAGCAGCGTAGATGAGGGCGGCACTGAAGCTTTCTTT. Translating it yields CASSVDEGGTEAFF. The variable domain in full, with the rest retrieved from reference TRBV9 and TRBJ1-1, is DSGVTQTPKHLITATGQRVTLRCSPRSGDLSVYWYQQSLDQGLQFLIQYYNGEERAKGNILERFSAQQFPDLHSELNLSSLELGDSALYFCASSVDEGGTEAFFGQGTRLTVV.